The rows below give T cell receptor beta chains drawn from one sample of a study of shared clonotypes between healthy human individuals. This table comes from immunoSEQ multiplex PCR, and its TCRdb copy is limited to in-frame clones, with some not included. This table holds approximately 2.5 million clones, around nine tenths found once. The source material was naive CD4+ T cells sorted from blood. The receptors were gathered from a man aged 18 to 30 in good health. Each CDR3 is given with its conserved first and last residue. Fields, in order: J gene, V gene, clone size, D gene, CDR3 protein, CDR3 DNA. The D gene is left open where the match is weak. Some rows mark clone size as missing; the rest say once, few, many or name a class of expanded clone.

j_gene: TRBJ1-1; v_gene: TRBV2; abundance: NA; d_gene: NA; CDR3aa: CASTTDLNTEAFF; CDR3nt: TGTGCCAGCACGACAGACTTGAACACTGAAGCTTTCTTT
j_gene: TRBJ2-7; v_gene: TRBV15; abundance: NA; d_gene: NA; CDR3aa: CATSRDRASFRYF; CDR3nt: TGTGCCACCAGCAGAGATCGGGCGAGCTTTCGGTACTTC
j_gene: TRBJ1-5; v_gene: TRBV4-1; abundance: NA; d_gene: TRBD1; CDR3aa: CASSQGSGDSQPQHF; CDR3nt: TGCGCCAGCAGCCAAGGTTCCGGGGACAGTCAGCCCCAGCATTTT
j_gene: TRBJ2-4; v_gene: TRBV4-1; abundance: NA; d_gene: TRBD1; CDR3aa: CASSQLTGKNIQYF; CDR3nt: TGCGCCAGCAGCCAATTGACAGGGAAAAACATTCAGTACTTC
j_gene: TRBJ2-7; v_gene: TRBV2; abundance: NA; d_gene: TRBD1; CDR3aa: CASGSGTGAITQYF; CDR3nt: TGTGCCAGCGGCTCCGGGACAGGGGCCATTACGCAGTACTTC
j_gene: TRBJ2-7; v_gene: TRBV4-3; abundance: NA; d_gene: TRBD2; CDR3aa: CASRRGTSGLYEQYF; CDR3nt: TGCGCCAGCAGAAGAGGGACTAGCGGACTCTACGAGCAGTACTTC
j_gene: TRBJ2-5; v_gene: TRBV19; abundance: NA; d_gene: NA; CDR3aa: CASKGGVAGQETQYF; CDR3nt: TGTGCCAGTAAAGGGGGAGTAGCGGGCCAAGAGACCCAGTACTTC
j_gene: TRBJ2-5; v_gene: TRBV18; abundance: NA; d_gene: TRBD2; CDR3aa: CASSPPSGGGQETQYF; CDR3nt: TGTGCCAGCTCACCCCCTAGCGGGGGGGGTCAAGAGACCCAGTACTTC
j_gene: TRBJ2-3; v_gene: TRBV7-2; abundance: NA; d_gene: TRBD2; CDR3aa: CASTLAGGGTDTQYF; CDR3nt: TGTGCCAGCACCCTAGCGGGAGGGGGCACAGATACGCAGTATTTT
j_gene: TRBJ1-1; v_gene: TRBV10-1; abundance: NA; d_gene: NA; CDR3aa: CASMRKLNTEAFF; CDR3nt: TGCGCCAGCATGAGAAAGTTGAACACTGAAGCTTTCTTT
j_gene: TRBJ2-2; v_gene: TRBV7-6; abundance: once; d_gene: TRBD2; CDR3aa: CASSQMTSANTGELFF; CDR3nt: TGTGCCAGCAGCCAAATGACTAGCGCTAACACCGGGGAGCTGTTTTTT
j_gene: TRBJ1-4; v_gene: TRBV2; abundance: NA; d_gene: NA; CDR3aa: CATSKGEKLFF; CDR3nt: TGTGCCACCTCGAAGGGTGAAAAACTGTTTTTT
j_gene: TRBJ1-4; v_gene: TRBV12-5; abundance: NA; d_gene: NA; CDR3aa: CASGSILDPQVGINEKLFF; CDR3nt: TGTGCTAGTGGTTCCATATTGGACCCACAAGTTGGGATTAATGAAAAACTGTTTTTT
j_gene: TRBJ2-5; v_gene: TRBV5-1; abundance: once; d_gene: TRBD2; CDR3aa: CASSPGGGYQETQYF; CDR3nt: TGCGCCAGCAGCCCCGGGGGGGGGTACCAAGAGACCCAGTACTTC
j_gene: TRBJ2-3; v_gene: TRBV5-1; abundance: NA; d_gene: TRBD2; CDR3aa: CASSLAEREGLIGRIDTQYF; CDR3nt: TGCGCCAGCAGCTTGGCAGAGCGGGAGGGCCTGATTGGGAGAATAGATACGCAGTATTTT
j_gene: TRBJ1-1; v_gene: TRBV29-1; abundance: NA; d_gene: NA; CDR3aa: CSVTGRMNTEAFF; CDR3nt: TGCAGCGTGACGGGCCGCATGAACACTGAAGCTTTCTTT
j_gene: TRBJ1-6; v_gene: TRBV4-2; abundance: NA; d_gene: NA; CDR3aa: CASSRDVWDVGSSPLHF; CDR3nt: TGTGCCAGCAGCCGTGACGTTTGGGATGTGGGCAGCTCACCCCTCCACTTT
j_gene: TRBJ2-2; v_gene: TRBV2; abundance: NA; d_gene: TRBD2; CDR3aa: CASRPGLAGIGGELFF; CDR3nt: TGTGCCAGCAGGCCAGGACTAGCGGGAATAGGCGGGGAGCTGTTTTTT
j_gene: TRBJ2-7; v_gene: TRBV28; abundance: NA; d_gene: NA; CDR3aa: CASTEGPANSYEQYF; CDR3nt: TGTGCCAGCACGGAGGGACCGGCAAATTCCTACGAGCAGTACTTC
j_gene: TRBJ2-1; v_gene: TRBV7-9; abundance: NA; d_gene: NA; CDR3aa: CAAGPRSSSYNEQFF; CDR3nt: TGTGCCGCAGGCCCTCGCTCGAGCTCCTACAATGAGCAGTTCTTC
j_gene: TRBJ2-2; v_gene: TRBV10-3; abundance: NA; d_gene: TRBD2; CDR3aa: CAIGLPSGSGGELFF; CDR3nt: TGTGCCATCGGGCTCCCTAGCGGGAGTGGCGGGGAGCTGTTTTTT
j_gene: TRBJ2-1; v_gene: TRBV7-2; abundance: NA; d_gene: NA; CDR3aa: CASSLVGRSSYNEQFF; CDR3nt: TGTGCCAGCAGCTTAGTAGGCCGAAGCTCCTACAATGAGCAGTTCTTC
j_gene: TRBJ1-5; v_gene: TRBV6-5; abundance: NA; d_gene: NA; CDR3aa: CASRNGVNQPQHF; CDR3nt: TGTGCCAGCAGGAACGGGGTCAATCAGCCCCAGCATTTT
j_gene: TRBJ1-5; v_gene: TRBV30; abundance: few; d_gene: NA; CDR3aa: CAWRADSNQPQHF; CDR3nt: TGTGCCTGGAGAGCAGATAGCAATCAGCCCCAGCATTTT
j_gene: TRBJ2-1; v_gene: TRBV6-5; abundance: NA; d_gene: TRBD2; CDR3aa: CASSSPLAEQFF; CDR3nt: TGTGCCAGCAGTTCCCCCCTAGCGGAACAGTTCTTC